Described below is a single TCR beta chain sequence and its context. Sequencing was performed with immunoSEQ multiplex PCR; in TCRdb, only in-frame clones are kept and a portion is missing. The sample has roughly 68,000 clones; roughly 93% are singletons. This CDR3 has 13 amino acids. V lost 5 bases and J 9 bases, leaving 17 bases between the germline ends. Germline V CDR1 and CDR2: GTSNPN, SVGIG (reference sequence). This sequence originates from a man aged 35 to 55 with rheumatoid arthritis. The sample taken for sequencing was PBMCs. The rearrangement uses TRBV30 and TRBJ2-1; tentatively, D is TRBD1 or TRBD2 (5 bases each). The CDR3, as DNA: TGTGCCTGGGCGCGACGAGGGGTGGGTGAGCAGTTCTTC. It translates to CAWARRGVGEQFF.